This TCR beta chain comes out of a study of T cell responses to AZD1222 COVID-19 vaccine. As for the study in general: Second doses were pooled across both intervals (about 4 or about 12 weeks). Whole-study findings and limits: The CD4 TCRs associated with vaccination extended across spike and predominated at 160-218 and 743-854. It was only after the peak T cell response that any repertoires were sampled.

This CDR3 is 16 amino acids long. V gave up 4 bases and J gave up 7 bases, with 25 bases separating them. Looked up from germline, CDR1 is SQVTM and CDR2 is ANQGSEA. Sequencing used immunoSEQ multiplex PCR; TCRdb keeps in-frame clones, though not all of them. The sample contains more than 100,000 clones, 87% of which appear only once. Notes on this clone: Its antigen is unknown.

This sample comprised peripheral blood, obtained on day 0 of AZD1222 vaccination. The receptor was isolated from an adult in good health. This chain joins TRBV29-1 and TRBJ1-2; D is unresolved. The CDR3: CSVVSQLENLLFGYTF. DNA for the CDR3: TGCAGCGTTGTTTCACAGCTCGAAAACCTTCTCTTTGGCTACACCTTC.